The source of this T cell receptor (beta chain) is a study of Ad26.COV2.S vaccination and SARS-CoV-2 variants. The germline CDR1 and CDR2 sequences are MNHEY and SMNVEV (reference sequence). The V and J ends lost 3 bases and 6 bases respectively, with 26 bases between them. There are 18 residues in the CDR3. The assay was immunoSEQ multiplex PCR, and TCRdb's table has in-frame clones only and misses some. Of approximately 500,000 clones listed, around nine tenths were seen once; the top ten hold around 13%. Treatment specified: 15 to 20 received Ad26.COV2.S at low or high dose, single or two shots; about 5 received placebo; per-sample allocation not given. Each sample was drawn 63 days after the first injection (of vaccine or placebo). An adult aged 18-55 years in Boston served as the donor.

Sequencing was performed on peripheral blood, taken in a trial of Ad26.COV2.S vaccine versus placebo. The chain carries TRBV27 and TRBJ1-2; D gene unclear. The TCR was taken from a person between 18 and 65 years old who received the Ad26.COV2.S COVID-19 vaccine or a placebo. CDR3 sequence: CASSFLGAAADGSNGYTF. The CDR3 region has the DNA TGTGCCAGCAGTTTTCTAGGAGCTGCGGCGGACGGATCGAATGGCTACACCTTC.